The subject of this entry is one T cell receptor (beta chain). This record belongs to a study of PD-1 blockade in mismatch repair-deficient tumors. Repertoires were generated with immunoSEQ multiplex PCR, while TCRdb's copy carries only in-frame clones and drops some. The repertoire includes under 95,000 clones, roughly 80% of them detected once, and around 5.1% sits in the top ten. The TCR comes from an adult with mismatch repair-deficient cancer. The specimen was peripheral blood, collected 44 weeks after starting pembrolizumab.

The CDR3 is CASSPLPGQGNYGYTF. CDR3 coding DNA: TGTGCCAGCAGCCCCCTGCCCGGGCAGGGGAACTATGGCTACACCTTC. This chain connects TRBV11-3 to TRBJ1-2; possibly TRBD1 for D (6 bases). V gave up 5 bases and J gave up 2 bases, with 18 bases separating them. The length of the CDR3 is 16 residues. CDR1 SGHNT and CDR2 YENEEA come from the germline V gene.